The 26 T cell receptor beta chains given below trace back to one sample, sequenced in a study of T cells after yellow fever vaccination. A single record per CDR3 protein comes from TCRdb applying MiXCR to the 5' RACE reads. Found here are over 100,000 distinct CDR3 sequences, 8.4% of them singletons; the top ten hold 25%. The specimen comprised CD8+ T cells sorted from PBMCs, sampled 45 days after the yellow fever booster vaccination. The receptors derive from a man aged 30 to 39 who received the YFV17D yellow fever vaccine.

There are many counts of this clonotype. V usage is TRBV27 and J usage is TRBJ2-2; D might be TRBD2 (6 bases). Germline lookup yields CDR1 MNHEY and CDR2 SMNVEV (reference sequence). This CDR3 is 15 amino acids long. Trimming left V 1 base short and J 6 bases short, with 12 bases between. The CDR3 loop reads CASSLLGGGAGELFF. DNA of the CDR3: TGTGCCAGCAGTTTATTGGGGGGTGGGGCCGGGGAGCTGTTTTTT.

This clonotype was detected many times. This rearrangement joins TRBV5-5 to TRBJ2-5; TRBD2 is a possible D gene (6 bases). The V and J ends lost 0 bases and 2 bases respectively, with 11 bases between them. CDR1 is SGHKS and CDR2 is YYEKEE in the germline V gene (reference sequence). This CDR3 spans 15 amino acids. CDR3 region: CASSLELAGQETQYF. For the CDR3, the DNA is TGTGCCAGCAGCTTGGAGTTGGCGGGACAAGAGACCCAGTACTTC.

This clonotype was seen at least ten times. V is TRBV20-1 and J is TRBJ1-1; no firm D call. The ends were cut back, 1 base at V and 1 base at J, with 13 bases in the middle. The germline gives CDR1 DFQATT, CDR2 SNEGSKA (reference sequence). CDR3 length equals 15 residues. The CDR3: CSARAPDGENTEAFF. In nucleotides, the CDR3 is TGCAGTGCTAGAGCCCCGGACGGGGAGAACACTGAAGCTTTCTTT.

V usage is TRBV7-9 and J usage is TRBJ1-1, with TRBD1 matching 7 bases. The CDR3 runs to 12 residues. CDR1 is SEHNR, CDR2 FQNEAQ, per germline (reference sequence). V dropped 4 bases and J dropped 6; count of bases not matched to a gene: 2. The CDR3 reads CASSWDSPEAFF. In DNA form, the CDR3 reads TGTGCCAGCAGCTGGGACAGCCCTGAAGCTTTCTTT.

The chain joins TRBV14 to TRBJ2-5; weak D call: TRBD1 (6 bases). Germline V gene lookup returns CDR1 SGHDN and CDR2 FVKESK. The CDR3 totals 17 residues. V lost 0 bases to trimming and J lost 5 bases, with 19 bases between them. CDR3 in amino acids: CASSQDLGAAWGETQYF. The DNA of the CDR3 is TGTGCCAGCAGCCAAGACCTGGGGGCAGCCTGGGGGGAGACCCAGTACTTC.

This clonotype occurred many times. This chain connects TRBV29-1 to TRBJ2-1, with TRBD1 matching 8 bases. V shed 0 bases, J shed 5 bases, and the junction held 3 bases outside the gene matches. Germline V gene data show CDR1 as SQVTM and CDR2 as ANQGSEA. CDR3 length: 14 amino acids. CDR3 DNA sequence: TGCAGCGTTGAAGACAGGGGGCATCACAATGAGCAGTTCTTC. Amino acids: CSVEDRGHHNEQFF.

In its sample, this clonotype was seen many times. This sequence joins TRBV12-3 or TRBV12-4 and TRBJ2-7; a weak D match, TRBD2 (5 bases). This CDR3 spans 13 amino acids. V was shortened by 6 bases and J by 7 bases, with 16 bases between the two germline ends. CDR3 nucleotide sequence: TGTGCCAGCAGACCCGAGGGCCCCGGAGAGCAGTACTTC. Its protein is CASRPEGPGEQYF.

The V and J genes are TRBV5-5 and TRBJ2-3; possible D gene TRBD2, 6 bases. The germline gives CDR1 SGHKS, CDR2 YYEKEE (reference sequence). V lost 6 bases and J lost 11, with 16 bases in between. The CDR3 has 12 residues. The CDR3 region is CASISSTGGQYF. CDR3 coding DNA: TGTGCCAGCATTTCCTCGACCGGGGGGCAGTATTTT.

At least ten counts were recorded for this clonotype. The gene calls are TRBV20-1 and TRBJ1-1, with a weak D call TRBD1 (5 bases). Trimming took 2 bases from V and 1 from J, leaving 8 bases between them. Looked up from germline, CDR1 is DFQATT and CDR2 is SNEGSKA (reference sequence). This CDR3 contains 13 residues. CDR3 in DNA: TGCAGTGCTAGACCAAGGGGGAACACTGAAGCTTTCTTT. The encoded protein is CSARPRGNTEAFF.

In its sample, this clonotype was seen many times. The J gene is TRBJ2-1, the V gene TRBV24-1; TRBD2 aligns across 8 bases. The ends lost 2 bases at V and 4 bases at J; junction bases unmatched: 6. Germline loops: CDR1 KGHDR, CDR2 SFDVKD. The CDR3 has 16 residues. The CDR3 reads CATSDSLAVNYNEQFF. In DNA form, the CDR3 reads TGTGCCACCAGTGATTCACTAGCGGTCAATTACAATGAGCAGTTCTTC.

This clonotype has ten or more counts. The chain is built from TRBV5-1 and TRBJ2-7, with 11 bases fitting TRBD2. The CDR3 totals 15 residues. Per germline, CDR1 SGHRS and CDR2 YFSETQ. Trimming cost V 1 base and J 3 bases; bases outside gene matches: 3. This CDR3 reads CASSLLTSGGYEQYF. CDR3 nucleotide sequence: TGCGCCAGCAGCTTGCTCACTAGCGGGGGCTACGAGCAGTACTTC.

This clonotype was recorded only once. The chain recombines TRBV9 with TRBJ2-1, with TRBD1 as a possible D gene (6 bases). V was trimmed by 4 bases and J by 5 bases, leaving 16 bases between them. The CDR3 has 15 residues. The germline gives CDR1 SGDLS, CDR2 YYNGEE. The DNA for the CDR3 is TGTGCCAGCAGCCCGGCAGGGGATTCGGACAATGAGCAGTTCTTC. Its translation: CASSPAGDSDNEQFF.

As for this clonotype: Given a much more abundant clone one base away, this may be a read error. The rearrangement uses TRBV7-9 and TRBJ2-7; tentatively, D is TRBD1 (6 bases). Germline CDR1 reads SEHNR; CDR2 reads FQNEAQ (reference sequence). The CDR3 totals 15 residues. The CDR3: CTSSSAQTGTYEQYF. CDR3 DNA sequence: TGTACCAGCAGCTCAGCCCAGACAGGTACCTACGAGCAGTACTTC.

The chain has TRBV2 and TRBJ2-1, with 9 bases lining up with TRBD1. The germline CDR1 and CDR2 sequences are SNHLY and FYNNEI. CDR3 length: 15 amino acids. V dropped 7 bases and J dropped 3; count of bases not matched to a gene: 7. The CDR3 spells CASTPTGGFYNEQFF. The CDR3 bases are TGTGCCAGCACACCTACAGGGGGCTTCTACAATGAGCAGTTCTTC.

DNA for the CDR3: TGTGCCAGCAGCCAGGAAAGCGGGATCTCCTACGAGCAGTACTTC. Amino acids: CASSQESGISYEQYF. The chain couples TRBV3-1 to TRBJ2-7; 7 bases are a match to TRBD2. The CDR3 runs to 15 residues. Germline V CDR1 and CDR2: LGHDT, YNNKEL (reference sequence). The trim removed 3 bases at V and 0 bases at J, leaving 5 bases unmatched.

The V gene is TRBV5-6, the J gene TRBJ2-1; D is unclear. This CDR3 spans 12 amino acids. V was shortened by 4 bases and J by 9 bases, with 11 bases between the two germline ends. Looked up from germline, CDR1 is SGHDT and CDR2 is YYEEEE. The CDR3: CASSAERAEQFF. Written as DNA, the CDR3 is TGTGCCAGCAGCGCCGAGAGAGCTGAGCAGTTCTTC.

The chain recombines TRBV10-3 with TRBJ2-1; TRBD2 matches at 9 bases. Per the germline V gene, CDR1 is ENHRY and CDR2 is SYGVKD. The CDR3 spans 14 residues. Trimming took 5 bases from V and 5 from J; bases not matched to a gene: 4. The DNA of the CDR3 is TGTGCCATCAGTCTCCCTAGCGGGGACAATGAGCAGTTCTTC. This translates into CAISLPSGDNEQFF.

This clonotype was seen many times. The rearrangement links TRBV7-9 to TRBJ2-3; the match to TRBD2 covers 9 bases. The CDR3 consists of 17 residues. Losses at the gene ends were 3 bases for V and 7 bases for J; bases not matched to a gene: 14. Germline V gene data show CDR1 as SEHNR and CDR2 as FQNEAQ (reference sequence). In DNA, the CDR3 is TGTGCCAGCAGCTTTCATTCTAGCGGGAAAGCCAGCCATACGCAGTATTTT. It yields the protein CASSFHSSGKASHTQYF.

The sample holds many counts of this clonotype. This rearrangement joins TRBV20-1 to TRBJ1-4, with D maybe TRBD1 (5 bases). V lost 3 bases and J 8 bases, leaving 7 bases between the germline ends. CDR3 length: 11 residues. Germline-derived CDR1 and CDR2 are DFQATT and SNEGSKA (reference sequence). The CDR3 loop is CSAREGEKLFF. CDR3 nucleotides: TGCAGTGCTAGGGAGGGGGAAAAACTGTTTTTT.

The table lists this clonotype with many counts. This chain uses TRBV9 with TRBJ2-7; the D gene is possibly TRBD2 (6 bases). There are 14 residues in the CDR3. V lost 3 bases and J lost 3, with 13 bases in between. Germline V gene data show CDR1 as SGDLS and CDR2 as YYNGEE. The CDR3 coding sequence is TGTGCCAGCAGCGCCCGAGGGACTGACTACGAGCAGTACTTC. Translation gives CASSARGTDYEQYF.

The sample holds many counts of this clonotype. The chain carries TRBV7-9 and TRBJ2-7; 10 bases map to TRBD2. V shed 3 bases, J shed 0 bases, and the junction held 2 bases outside the gene matches. The CDR3 contains 15 residues. Germline V gene data show CDR1 as SEHNR and CDR2 as FQNEAQ (reference sequence). The CDR3 protein is CASSLGLARSYEQYF. The CDR3 DNA follows: TGTGCCAGCAGCTTGGGACTAGCGCGCTCCTACGAGCAGTACTTC.

In this sample, this clonotype turned up a few times. The chain has TRBV3-1 and TRBJ2-1, with D perhaps TRBD1 (5 bases). Trimming left V 6 bases short and J 5 bases short, with 14 bases between. From germline, CDR1 is LGHDT and CDR2 YNNKEL (reference sequence). The CDR3 extends over 14 amino acids. The CDR3 DNA is TGTGCCAGCAGAAGAATAGGGGTTGACAATGAGCAGTTCTTC. Amino acid sequence: CASRRIGVDNEQFF.

The table lists this clonotype with a few counts. The J gene is TRBJ2-5, the V gene TRBV7-8; TRBD1 matches 9 bases. V lost 5 bases and J lost 5; bases outside the gene matches: 12. The CDR3 is made up of 16 amino acids. Germline assignment: CDR1 SGHVS and CDR2 FQNEAQ. CDR3 region: CASSLWGTGKYETQYF. In DNA form, the CDR3 reads TGTGCCAGCAGCCTATGGGGGACAGGGAAATACGAGACCCAGTACTTC.

This clonotype was seen ten or more times. The chain links TRBV20-1 to TRBJ2-3, with 7 nucleotides matching TRBD2. The CDR3 runs 15 residues. The junction had 10 bases not matched to a gene; V was cut back by 2 bases and J by 5 bases. The germline CDR1 and CDR2 sequences are DFQATT and SNEGSKA (reference sequence). DNA for the CDR3: TGCAGTGCTAGACCCACTAGCGCCTCGGGAGATACGCAGTATTTT. Its protein is CSARPTSASGDTQYF.

This clonotype was found once. A much larger clone differs from this one at a single base, so this may be a read error. The rearrangement joins TRBV5-1 to TRBJ2-3; D remains ambiguous. Germline CDR1 and CDR2: SGHRS and YFSETQ. The germline V and J ends were trimmed by 4 bases and 4 bases, with 7 bases remaining between them. CDR3 size: 12 residues. CDR3 in amino acids: CASSPKSDTQYF. Here the CDR3 DNA reads TGCGCCAGCAGCCCAAAGTCAGATACGCAGTATTTT.

This clonotype was observed at least ten times. The V call is TRBV5-1, the J call TRBJ1-5, with a possible D match to TRBD1 (6 bases). This CDR3 region has 14 residues. Germline CDR1 SGHRS, CDR2 YFSETQ. V shed 4 bases and J shed 4 bases, with 12 bases lying between them. The CDR3 loop reads CASSPDSSNQPQHF. CDR3 nucleotide sequence: TGCGCCAGCAGCCCGGACAGCAGTAATCAGCCCCAGCATTTT.